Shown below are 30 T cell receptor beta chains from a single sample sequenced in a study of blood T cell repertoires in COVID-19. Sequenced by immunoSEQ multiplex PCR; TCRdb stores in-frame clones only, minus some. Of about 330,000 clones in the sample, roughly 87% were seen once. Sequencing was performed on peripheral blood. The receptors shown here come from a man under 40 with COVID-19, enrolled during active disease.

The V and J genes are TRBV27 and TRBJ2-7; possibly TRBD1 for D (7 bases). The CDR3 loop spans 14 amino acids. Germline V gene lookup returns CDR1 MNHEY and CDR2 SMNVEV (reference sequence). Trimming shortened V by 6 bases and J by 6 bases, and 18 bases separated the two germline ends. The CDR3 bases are TGTGCCAGCAGGCCAGGACAGGAGGGGTCCGAGCAGTACTTC. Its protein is CASRPGQEGSEQYF.

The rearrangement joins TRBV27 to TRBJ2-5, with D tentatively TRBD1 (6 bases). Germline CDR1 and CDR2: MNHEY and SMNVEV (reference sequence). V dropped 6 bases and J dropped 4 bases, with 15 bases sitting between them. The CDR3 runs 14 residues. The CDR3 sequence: CASSTPGVAETQYF. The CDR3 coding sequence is TGTGCCAGCAGCACGCCAGGGGTTGCAGAGACCCAGTACTTC.

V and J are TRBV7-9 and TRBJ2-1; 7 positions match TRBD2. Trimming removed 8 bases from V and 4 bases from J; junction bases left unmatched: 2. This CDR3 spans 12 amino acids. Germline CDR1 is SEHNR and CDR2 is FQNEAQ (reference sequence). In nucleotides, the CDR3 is TGTGCCAGCGGACTAGTGTACAATGAGCAGTTCTTC. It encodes CASGLVYNEQFF.

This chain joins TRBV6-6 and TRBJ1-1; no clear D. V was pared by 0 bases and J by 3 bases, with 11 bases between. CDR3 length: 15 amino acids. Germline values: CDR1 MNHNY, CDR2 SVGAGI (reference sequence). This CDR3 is CASSYSSPGDTEAFF. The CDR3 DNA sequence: TGTGCCAGCAGTTACTCAAGCCCCGGGGACACTGAAGCTTTCTTT.

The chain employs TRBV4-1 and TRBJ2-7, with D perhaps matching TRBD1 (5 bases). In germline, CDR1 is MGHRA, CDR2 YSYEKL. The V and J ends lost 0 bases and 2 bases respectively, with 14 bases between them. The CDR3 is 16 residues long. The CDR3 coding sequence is TGCGCCAGCAGCCAAGATTACTTCGGCAGGGCCTACGAGCAGTACTTC. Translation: CASSQDYFGRAYEQYF.

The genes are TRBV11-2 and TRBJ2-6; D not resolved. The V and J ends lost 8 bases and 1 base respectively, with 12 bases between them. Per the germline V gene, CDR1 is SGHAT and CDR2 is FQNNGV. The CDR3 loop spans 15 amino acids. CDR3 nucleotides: TGTGCCAGCCGGTCATTAGATTCTGGGGCCAACGTCCTGACTTTC. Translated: CASRSLDSGANVLTF.

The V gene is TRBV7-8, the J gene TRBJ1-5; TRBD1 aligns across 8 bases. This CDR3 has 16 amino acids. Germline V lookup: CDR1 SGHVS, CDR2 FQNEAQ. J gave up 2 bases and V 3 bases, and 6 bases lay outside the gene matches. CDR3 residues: CASSFQGAGGNQPQHF. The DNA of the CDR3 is TGTGCCAGCAGCTTCCAGGGGGCAGGTGGCAATCAGCCCCAGCATTTT.

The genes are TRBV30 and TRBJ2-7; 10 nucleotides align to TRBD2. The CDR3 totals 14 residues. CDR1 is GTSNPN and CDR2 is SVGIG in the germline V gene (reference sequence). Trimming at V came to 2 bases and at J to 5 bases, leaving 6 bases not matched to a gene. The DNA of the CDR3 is TGTGCCTGGAGTAAAGGACTAGCGGCGGACGAGCAGTACTTC. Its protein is CAWSKGLAADEQYF.

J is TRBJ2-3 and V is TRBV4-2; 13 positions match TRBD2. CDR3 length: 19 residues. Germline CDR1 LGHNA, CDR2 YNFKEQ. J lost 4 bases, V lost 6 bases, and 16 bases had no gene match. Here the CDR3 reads CASRARGSGLAGAPDTQYF. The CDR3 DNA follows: TGTGCCAGCAGGGCGAGGGGTTCAGGACTAGCGGGAGCGCCAGATACGCAGTATTTT.

CDR3 nucleotides: TGTGCCAGCACCTCTCCCTCACTCTCCTACGAGCAGTACTTC. Translating gives CASTSPSLSYEQYF. The gene calls are TRBV7-2 and TRBJ2-7; no definite D call. With 7 bases removed from V and 0 bases from J, the gap between germline ends came to 13 bases. Per germline, CDR1 SGHTA and CDR2 FQGNSA. The CDR3 is made up of 14 amino acids.

The CDR3 loop is CASSRLVDTQYF. For the CDR3, the DNA is TGCGCCAGCAGCCGTCTAGTAGATACGCAGTATTTT. The rearrangement uses TRBV10-2 and TRBJ2-3; D not certain. The length of the CDR3 is 12 residues. The V and J ends lost 6 bases and 5 bases respectively, with 9 bases between them. Germline loops: CDR1 WSHSY, CDR2 SAAADI.

This CDR3 reads CASSLEGRAETQYF. The CDR3 DNA sequence: TGTGCCAGCAGCTTGGAAGGGAGGGCGGAGACCCAGTACTTC. This chain joins TRBV5-5 and TRBJ2-5, with 7 bases identical to TRBD2. The CDR3 spans 14 residues. V gave up 0 bases and J gave up 5 bases; unmatched junction bases: 4. Germline-derived CDR1 and CDR2 are SGHKS and YYEKEE (reference sequence).

CDR3 DNA: TGTGCCAGCAGTCCTCTCGGTGATAGCAATCAGCCCCAGCATTTT. Translated, it gives CASSPLGDSNQPQHF. The gene calls are TRBV6-5 and TRBJ1-5, with D unclear. Germline V gene sequence: CDR1 MNHEY, CDR2 SVGAGI. The CDR3 has 15 amino acids. V gave up 5 bases and J gave up 0 bases, with 11 bases separating them.

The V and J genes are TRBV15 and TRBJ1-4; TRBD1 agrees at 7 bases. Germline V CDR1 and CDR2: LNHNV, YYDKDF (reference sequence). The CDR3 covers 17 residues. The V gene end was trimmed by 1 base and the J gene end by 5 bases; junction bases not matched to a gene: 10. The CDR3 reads CATSRGGGSTGNEKLFF. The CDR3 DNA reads TGTGCCACCAGCAGAGGAGGGGGTTCGACAGGGAATGAAAAACTGTTTTTT. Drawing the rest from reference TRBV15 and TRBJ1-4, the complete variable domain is DAMVIQNPRYQVTQFGKPVTLSCSQTLNHNVMYWYQQKSSQAPKLLFHYYDKDFNNEADTPDNFQSRRPNTSFCFLDIRSPGLGDTAMYLCATSRGGGSTGNEKLFFGSGTQLSVL.

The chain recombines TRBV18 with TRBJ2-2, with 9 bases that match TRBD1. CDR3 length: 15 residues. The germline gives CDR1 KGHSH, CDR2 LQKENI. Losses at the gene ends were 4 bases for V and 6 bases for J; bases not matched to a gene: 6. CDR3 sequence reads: CASSRTGTGSGELFF. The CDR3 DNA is TGTGCCAGCTCACGGACCGGGACAGGGTCCGGGGAGCTGTTTTTT.

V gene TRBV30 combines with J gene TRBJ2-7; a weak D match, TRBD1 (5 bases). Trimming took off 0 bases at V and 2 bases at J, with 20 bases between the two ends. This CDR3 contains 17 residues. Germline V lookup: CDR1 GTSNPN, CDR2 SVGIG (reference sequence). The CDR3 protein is CAWSVRVDNRLTYEQYF. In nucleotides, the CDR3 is TGTGCCTGGAGTGTACGGGTGGACAATCGACTTACCTACGAGCAGTACTTC.

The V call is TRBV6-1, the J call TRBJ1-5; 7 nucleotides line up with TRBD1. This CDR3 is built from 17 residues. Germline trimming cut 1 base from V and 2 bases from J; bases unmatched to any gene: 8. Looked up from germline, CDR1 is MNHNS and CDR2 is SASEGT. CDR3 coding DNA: TGTGCCAGCAGTGAAGAGTGGACAGGCCGTGGCAATCAGCCCCAGCATTTT. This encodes CASSEEWTGRGNQPQHF.

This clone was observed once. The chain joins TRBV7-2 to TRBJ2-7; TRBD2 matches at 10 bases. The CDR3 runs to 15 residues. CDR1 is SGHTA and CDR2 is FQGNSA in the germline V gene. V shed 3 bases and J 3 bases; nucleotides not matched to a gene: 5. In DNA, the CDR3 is TGTGCCAGCAGCTTCAGAGCGGGAGGGGGCTACGAGCAGTACTTC. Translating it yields CASSFRAGGGYEQYF.

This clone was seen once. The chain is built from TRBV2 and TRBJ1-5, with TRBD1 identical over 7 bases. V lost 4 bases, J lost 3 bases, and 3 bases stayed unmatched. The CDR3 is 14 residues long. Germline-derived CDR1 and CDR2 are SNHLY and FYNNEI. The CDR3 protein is CASSADRNNQPQHF. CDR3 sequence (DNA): TGTGCCAGCAGTGCGGACAGGAACAATCAGCCCCAGCATTTT.

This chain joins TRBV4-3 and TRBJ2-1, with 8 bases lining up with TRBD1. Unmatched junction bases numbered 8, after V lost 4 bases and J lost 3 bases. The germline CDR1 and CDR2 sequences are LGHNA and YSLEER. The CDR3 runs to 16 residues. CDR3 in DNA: TGCGCCAGCAGCCGCGTGACAGGGGCCCACTACAATGAGCAGTTCTTC. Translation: CASSRVTGAHYNEQFF.

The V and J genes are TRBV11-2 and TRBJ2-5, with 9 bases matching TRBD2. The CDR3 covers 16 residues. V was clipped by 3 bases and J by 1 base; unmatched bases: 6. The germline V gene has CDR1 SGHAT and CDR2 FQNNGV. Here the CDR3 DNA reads TGTGCCAGCAGCTTGACGACTAGCGGATTCCAAGAGACCCAGTACTTC. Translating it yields CASSLTTSGFQETQYF.

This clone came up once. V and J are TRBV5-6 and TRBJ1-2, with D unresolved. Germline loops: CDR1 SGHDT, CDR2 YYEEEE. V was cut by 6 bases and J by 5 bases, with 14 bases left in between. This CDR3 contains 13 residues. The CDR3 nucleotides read TGTGCCAGCACCTTCACGGGTTTATATGGCTACACCTTC. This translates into CASTFTGLYGYTF.

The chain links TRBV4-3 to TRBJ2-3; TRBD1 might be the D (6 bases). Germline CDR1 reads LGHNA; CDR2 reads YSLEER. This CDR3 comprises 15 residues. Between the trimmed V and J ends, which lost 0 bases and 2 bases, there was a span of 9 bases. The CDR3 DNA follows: TGCGCCAGCAGCCAAGATTGGACAGACACAGATACGCAGTATTTT. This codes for CASSQDWTDTDTQYF.

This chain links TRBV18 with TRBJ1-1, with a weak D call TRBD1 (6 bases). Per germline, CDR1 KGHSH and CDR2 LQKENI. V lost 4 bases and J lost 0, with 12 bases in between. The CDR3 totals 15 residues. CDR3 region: CASSQGESVNTEAFF. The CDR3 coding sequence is TGTGCCAGCTCACAGGGGGAATCGGTGAACACTGAAGCTTTCTTT.

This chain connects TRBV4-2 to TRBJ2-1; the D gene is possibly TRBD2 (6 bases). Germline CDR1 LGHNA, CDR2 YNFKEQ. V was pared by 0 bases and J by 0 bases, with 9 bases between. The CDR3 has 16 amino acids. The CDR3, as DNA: TGTGCCAGCAGCCAAGAGGGAGGTCTCTCCTACAATGAGCAGTTCTTC. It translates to CASSQEGGLSYNEQFF.

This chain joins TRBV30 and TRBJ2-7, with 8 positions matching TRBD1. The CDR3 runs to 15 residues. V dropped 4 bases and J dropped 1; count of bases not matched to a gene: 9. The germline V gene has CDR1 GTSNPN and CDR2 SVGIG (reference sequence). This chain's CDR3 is CAWTGGRTGSYEQYF. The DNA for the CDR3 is TGTGCCTGGACTGGGGGTCGGACAGGGTCCTACGAGCAGTACTTC.

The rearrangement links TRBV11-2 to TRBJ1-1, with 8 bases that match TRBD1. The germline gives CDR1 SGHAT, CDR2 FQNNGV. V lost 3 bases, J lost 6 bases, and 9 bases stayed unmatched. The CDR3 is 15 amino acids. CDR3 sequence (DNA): TGTGCCAGCAGCTTGAATGGCAGGGGGCACGCTGAAGCTTTCTTT. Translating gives CASSLNGRGHAEAFF.

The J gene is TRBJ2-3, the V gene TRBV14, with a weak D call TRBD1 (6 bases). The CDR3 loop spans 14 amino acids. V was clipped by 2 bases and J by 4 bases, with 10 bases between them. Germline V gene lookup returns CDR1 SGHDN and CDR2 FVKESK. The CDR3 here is CASSQQQGPDTQYF. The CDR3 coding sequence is TGTGCCAGCAGCCAACAACAGGGTCCAGATACGCAGTATTTT.

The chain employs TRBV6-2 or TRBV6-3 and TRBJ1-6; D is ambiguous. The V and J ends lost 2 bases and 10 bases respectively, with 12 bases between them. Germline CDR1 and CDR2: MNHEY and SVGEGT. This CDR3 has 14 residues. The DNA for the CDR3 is TGTGCCAGCAGTTACGAAGGCAGGAGGTCACCCCTCCACTTT. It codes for CASSYEGRRSPLHF.

The CDR3 sequence: CAWSGFLVYEQYF. The CDR3, as DNA: TGTGCCTGGAGTGGTTTTTTAGTCTACGAGCAGTACTTC. This sequence joins TRBV30 and TRBJ2-7; D is unresolved. The CDR3 runs 13 residues. Germline CDR1 GTSNPN, CDR2 SVGIG (reference sequence). The V gene lost 1 base and the J gene lost 3 bases, with 10 bases spanning the gap.